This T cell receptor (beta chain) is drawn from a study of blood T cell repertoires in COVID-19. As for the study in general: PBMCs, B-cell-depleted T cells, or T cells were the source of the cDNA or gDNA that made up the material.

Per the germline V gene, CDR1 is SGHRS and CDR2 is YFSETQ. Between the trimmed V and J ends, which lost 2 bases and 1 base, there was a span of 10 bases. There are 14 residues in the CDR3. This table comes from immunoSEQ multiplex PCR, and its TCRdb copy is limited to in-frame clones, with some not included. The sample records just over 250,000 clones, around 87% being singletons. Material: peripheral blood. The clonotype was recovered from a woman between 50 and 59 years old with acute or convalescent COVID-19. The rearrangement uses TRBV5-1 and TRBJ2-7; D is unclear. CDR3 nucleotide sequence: TGCGCCAGCAGCTTTCCAACCGGGTCCTACGAGCAGTACTTC. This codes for CASSFPTGSYEQYF.